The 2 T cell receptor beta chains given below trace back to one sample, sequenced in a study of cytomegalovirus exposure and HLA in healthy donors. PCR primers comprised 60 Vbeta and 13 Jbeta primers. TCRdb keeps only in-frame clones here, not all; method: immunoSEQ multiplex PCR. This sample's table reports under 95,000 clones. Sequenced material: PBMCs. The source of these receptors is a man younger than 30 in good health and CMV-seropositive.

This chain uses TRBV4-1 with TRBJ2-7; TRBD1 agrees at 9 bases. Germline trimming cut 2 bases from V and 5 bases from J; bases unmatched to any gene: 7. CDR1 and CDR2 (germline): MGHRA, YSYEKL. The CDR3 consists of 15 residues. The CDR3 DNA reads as TGCGCCAGCAGCCAACCCCGGGACAGGGCGAACGAGCAGTACTTC. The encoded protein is CASSQPRDRANEQYF.

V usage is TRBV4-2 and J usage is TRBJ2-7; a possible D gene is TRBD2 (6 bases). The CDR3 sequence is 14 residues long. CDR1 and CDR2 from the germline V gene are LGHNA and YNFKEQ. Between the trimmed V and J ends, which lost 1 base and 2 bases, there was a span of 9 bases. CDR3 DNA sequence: TGTGCCAGCAGCCAAGGGGGGGACGCCTACGAGCAGTACTTC. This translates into CASSQGGDAYEQYF.